The clone carrying this T cell receptor beta chain was seen only a few times. The CDR3 is made up of 15 amino acids. Per the germline V gene, CDR1 is DFQATT and CDR2 is SNEGSKA (reference sequence). V was cut by 4 bases and J by 2 bases, with 18 bases left in between. This entry belongs to a study of response to subunit inactivated influenza vaccine. TCRdb independently ran MiXCR on the RT-PCR reads; one entry per CDR3 protein. Among over 150,000 distinct CDR3 sequences listed, about 10% were seen once. The V gene is TRBV20-1, the J gene TRBJ2-7, with D perhaps TRBD2 (6 bases). Sample: CD8+ T cells sorted from PBMCs, taken around 25 months after vaccination. This clonotype originated in a man aged 50 to 75 who received an inactivated influenza vaccine. CDR3 in amino acids: CSAKMGLDGPYEQYF. In DNA, the CDR3 is TGCAGTGCTAAAATGGGACTGGATGGTCCCTACGAGCAGTACTTC.